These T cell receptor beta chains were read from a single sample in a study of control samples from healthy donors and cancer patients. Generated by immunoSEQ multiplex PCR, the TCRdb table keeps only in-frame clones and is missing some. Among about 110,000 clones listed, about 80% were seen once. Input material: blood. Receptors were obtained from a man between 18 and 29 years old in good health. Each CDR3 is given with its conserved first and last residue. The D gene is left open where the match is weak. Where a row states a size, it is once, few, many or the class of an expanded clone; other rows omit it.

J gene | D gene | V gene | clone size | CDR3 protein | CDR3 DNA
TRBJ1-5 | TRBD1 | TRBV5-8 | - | CASSGGTGSNQPQHF | TGTGCCAGCAGCGGAGGGACAGGGAGCAATCAGCCCCAGCATTTT
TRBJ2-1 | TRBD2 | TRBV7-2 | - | CASSPRGASGGRGNEQFF | TGTGCCAGCAGCCCACGCGGGGCTAGCGGGGGGCGGGGGAATGAGCAGTTCTTC
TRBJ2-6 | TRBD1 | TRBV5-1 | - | CASSLAGTGTSGANVLTF | TGCGCCAGCAGCTTGGCGGGGACAGGGACGTCTGGGGCCAACGTCCTGACTTTC
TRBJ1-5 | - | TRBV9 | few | CASSPYPGSGDGQPQHF | TGTGCCAGCAGCCCCTATCCTGGTTCCGGGGACGGTCAGCCCCAGCATTTT
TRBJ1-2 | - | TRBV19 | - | CASSIWGSRGNYGYTF | TGTGCCAGTAGTATATGGGGGAGCAGAGGGAACTATGGCTACACCTTC
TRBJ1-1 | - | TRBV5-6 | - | CASSYRGWGSGAFF | TGTGCCAGCAGCTACCGCGGGTGGGGATCTGGAGCTTTCTTT
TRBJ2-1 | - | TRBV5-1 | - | CATNPGPPLNEQFF | TGCGCCACCAACCCGGGACCGCCTCTTAATGAGCAGTTCTTC
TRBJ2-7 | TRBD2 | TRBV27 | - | CASIGRTSGGPAYEQYF | TGTGCCAGCATAGGGCGGACTAGCGGGGGGCCAGCCTACGAGCAGTACTTC
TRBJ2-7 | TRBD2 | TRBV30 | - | CAWSGTSGLSYEQYF | TGTGCCTGGAGTGGGACTAGCGGGCTCTCCTACGAGCAGTACTTC
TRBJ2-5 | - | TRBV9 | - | CASSIRWRAPTETQYF | TGTGCCAGCAGCATTAGATGGCGGGCTCCTACAGAGACCCAGTACTTC
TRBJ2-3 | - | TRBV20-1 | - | CSAQAQDTQYF | TGCAGTGCCCAAGCGCAAGATACGCAGTATTTT
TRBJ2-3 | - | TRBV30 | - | CAWSGLDRSTDTQYF | TGTGCCTGGAGCGGCTTAGACCGCTCCACAGATACGCAGTATTTT
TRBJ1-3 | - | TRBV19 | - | CASSSERTVLSGNTIYF | TGTGCCAGTAGTTCGGAAAGGACAGTTCTCTCTGGAAACACCATATATTTT
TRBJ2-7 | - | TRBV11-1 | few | CASSLEGGLSYEQYF | TGTGCCAGCAGCTTAGAGGGAGGCCTGTCCTACGAGCAGTACTTC
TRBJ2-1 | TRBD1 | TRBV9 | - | CASSGGQAEQFF | TGTGCCAGCAGCGGGGGACAGGCAGAGCAGTTCTTC
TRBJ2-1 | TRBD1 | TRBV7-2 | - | CASSLEPGTAREQFF | TGTGCCAGCAGCTTAGAACCGGGGACAGCCCGTGAGCAGTTCTTC
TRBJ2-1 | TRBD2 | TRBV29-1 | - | CSVGSGTSRNEQFF | TGCAGCGTTGGATCCGGGACTAGCAGGAATGAGCAGTTCTTC
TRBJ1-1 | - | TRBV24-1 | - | CATSGTGEAFF | TGTGCCACCAGTGGGACGGGTGAAGCTTTCTTT
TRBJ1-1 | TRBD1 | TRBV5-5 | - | CASSYSTGVNTEAFF | TGTGCCAGCAGCTATTCAACAGGGGTGAACACTGAAGCTTTCTTT
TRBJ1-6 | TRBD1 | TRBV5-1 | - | CASSSGTGGNSPLHF | TGCGCCAGCAGCTCAGGGACAGGGGGCAATTCACCCCTCCACTTT
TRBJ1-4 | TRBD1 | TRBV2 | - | CASTLRRQGMGEKLFF | TGTGCCAGCACCCTTCGACGACAGGGGATGGGTGAAAAACTGTTTTTT
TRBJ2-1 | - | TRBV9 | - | CASSVDGRDNEQFF | TGTGCCAGCAGCGTAGATGGCCGGGACAATGAGCAGTTCTTC
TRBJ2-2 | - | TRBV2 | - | CASRTSHSAGELFF | TGTGCCAGCAGGACTTCACATTCCGCCGGGGAGCTGTTTTTT